This is a list of T cell receptor beta chains from one sample in a study of T-cell memory formation after mild COVID-19. TCRdb fed the 5' RACE reads into MiXCR, producing one record per CDR3 protein. The sample includes 350,000 to 500,000 distinct CDR3 sequences, 23% of them seen just once. Sequenced input: PBMCs or a T cell subset sorted from them (not recorded which). These TCRs come from an adult woman who had mild COVID-19 (a few samples of this study predate the infection). Cell type and time point are not known. The CDR3 runs from the conserved cysteine through the conserved F or W. The order of the fields is V gene, D gene, clone size, J gene, CDR3 DNA, CDR3 protein. A D gene is named only where the DNA matches it firmly. Size values are once, few and many counts, or a class for expanded clones, and some rows have none.

TRBV6-5	TRBD2	few	TRBJ2-1	TGTGCCAGCAGTTACACTAGCGTTCGGGGGGGTGAGCAGTTCTTC	CASSYTSVRGGEQFF
TRBV7-9	NA	NA	TRBJ1-2	TGTGCCAGCAGCGATCCGACGCTGAACTATGGCTACACCTTC	CASSDPTLNYGYTF
TRBV7-9	TRBD1	NA	TRBJ1-2	TGTGCCAGCAGCTTTAGGGGCAGGGGGCGCCTCCATGGCTACACCTTC	CASSFRGRGRLHGYTF
TRBV19	TRBD2	NA	TRBJ2-3	TGTGCCAGTAGTATTCTAGCGGGGGCCACAGATACGCAGTATTTT	CASSILAGATDTQYF
TRBV7-3	NA	NA	TRBJ2-1	TGTGCCAGCAGCCCACGCGGTTCGGACAATGAGCAGTTCTTC	CASSPRGSDNEQFF
TRBV20-1	NA	NA	TRBJ2-7	TGCAGTGCTAGAGGGGTGCTCTACGAGCAGTACTTC	CSARGVLYEQYF
TRBV4-1	NA	NA	TRBJ2-7	TGCGCCAGCAGCCAAGATAGCCTTGGGGAGAGCTCCTACGAGCAGTACTTC	CASSQDSLGESSYEQYF
TRBV6-5	NA	NA	TRBJ1-6	TGTGCCAGCGGCAGGGGCAATTCACCCCTCCACTTT	CASGRGNSPLHF
TRBV2	NA	NA	TRBJ2-1	TGTGCCAGCAGTGATGAGACTCGGCCGTTCTTC	CASSDETRPFF
TRBV7-8	TRBD2	many	TRBJ2-1	TGTGCCAGCAGAAACGCGCCCGGGACTAGTAATGAGCAGTTCTTC	CASRNAPGTSNEQFF
TRBV9	NA	NA	TRBJ1-1	TGTGCCAGCAGCTTCTTGTTTGGGAACACTGAAGCTTTCTTT	CASSFLFGNTEAFF
TRBV6-2/TRBV6-3	NA	NA	TRBJ1-1	TGTGCCAGCGGGGGTTGGGGAGGCACTGAAGCTTTCTTT	CASGGWGGTEAFF
TRBV7-9	TRBD2	few	TRBJ2-3	TGTGCCAGCAGCTTTGGCGGGGGAAGGTCGACAGATACGCAGTATTTT	CASSFGGGRSTDTQYF
TRBV30	TRBD1	few	TRBJ2-7	TGTGCCTGGAGTGTTGCGACAGGGGTCTACGAGCAGTACTTC	CAWSVATGVYEQYF
TRBV5-1	NA	NA	TRBJ2-5	TGCGCCAGCAGCTTAACCACGGGGTCGCAAGAGACCCAGTACTTC	CASSLTTGSQETQYF
TRBV6-1	NA	NA	TRBJ1-4	TGTGCCAGCAGTCAAGGACATGTCCTCGCGAATGAAAAACTGTTTTTT	CASSQGHVLANEKLFF